The source of this T cell receptor beta chain is a study of T cell responses to AZD1222 COVID-19 vaccine. Study-wide results and caveats: The study sampled repertoires only after the peak T cell response. Possibly, clonal diversity was underestimated; donors were largely white British and included more females. Baseline seropositivity occurred in only a handful of AZD1222 recipients.

Germline V lookup: CDR1 SGDLS, CDR2 YYNGEE. This CDR3 has 17 residues. The V and J ends lost 0 bases and 3 bases respectively, with 18 bases between them. A remark on this clone: What it binds is not known.

TCRdb's table, derived via immunoSEQ multiplex PCR, lists solely in-frame clones and lacks some. The sample contains tens of thousands of clones, 92% of which appear only once. It was second doses at about 4 or about 12 weeks that were pooled. Source: peripheral blood, taken 28 days after the second AZD1222 dose. The sequence was obtained from an adult who received the AZD1222 COVID-19 vaccine. The chain couples TRBV9 to TRBJ2-5; D perhaps matches TRBD2 (6 bases). This CDR3 reads CASSVGGNSGGEETQYF. The CDR3 coding sequence is TGTGCCAGCAGCGTAGGGGGGAACTCGGGCGGGGAAGAGACCCAGTACTTC.